The entry that follows covers one T cell receptor (beta chain) sequence. The data were obtained in a study of CD8 T cells in Susac syndrome. Healthy donors served as age- and sex-matched controls. When the RNA was reverse transcribed, random hexamers were used with an input of roughly 0.45 to 1 ug. TCRdb passed the immunoSEQ multiplex PCR reads through MiXCR, listing each CDR3 protein once. In the table there are 150,000 to 200,000 distinct CDR3 sequences, approximately 94% of which are singletons. The sequence was collected from a human donor in good health. The sequencing input was CD4+ T cells from PBMCs.

CDR3: CASSNDRNTEAFF. CDR3 in DNA: TGTGCCAGCAGTAACGACAGGAACACTGAAGCTTTCTTT. The chain uses TRBV6-5 and TRBJ1-1, with D perhaps TRBD1 (5 bases). The V end was cut by 5 bases, the J end by 1 base, with 8 bases between. The CDR3 is made up of 13 amino acids. The germline V gene encodes CDR1 MNHEY and CDR2 SVGAGI.